Here is one T cell receptor beta chain with its context. Its cognate antigen has yet to be identified. One base away there is no much larger clone; base qualities are not given. This sample is drawn from a study of T cell repertoires in aging, cancer and after chemotherapy (dated by TCRdb to between 2019 and 2020). For the study in its entirety: The donors fell into six age groups ranging from 30 or younger to 70 or older, and each group had at least three individuals. Control TCR repertoires from healthy donors were recorded over several months to years, and clear clonal overlap was observed across re-sampling. Alongside fewer than 100 healthy donors serving as a reference group, the cohort included some 220 cancer patients, of whom some 91 had hematological cancers and some 130 had solid cancers. To examine immunoaging and T cell reconstitution after chemotherapy, the study profiled TCR beta repertoires in peripheral blood from healthy donors and cancer patients. The complete dataset included about 8.8 million TCR reads. The investigation overall reported the following: In both cancer cohorts, the median generation probability rose over the chemotherapy interval, which suggests that the repertoire was reconstituted through rebound thymic output. The authors noted that the repertoire data do not allow conclusions about immunological memory after chemotherapy. Declining TCR diversity with age in healthy donors was mainly explained by loss of richness; in cancer patients, loss of evenness also contributed. Significantly lower blood TCR diversity and higher clonality were observed in untreated patients with hematological or solid cancers than in age-matched healthy donors.

Rearranged TRB sequences spanning V, D and J segments were amplified in a multiplex touch-down PCR with a mixed TRB-A/B primer pool. Two consecutive PCR reactions with Phusion HS II polymerase added Illumina adapters and sample indices to the amplicons. Amplicons were gel-purified using the NucleoSpin Gel and PCR Clean-up kit and were subsequently checked with Qubit and an Agilent 2100 Bioanalyzer. Libraries were sequenced on an Illumina MiSeq using 600-cycle, single-indexed, paired-end runs. As for the authors' bioinformatics: MiXCR versions 2.12 and 3.0.5 were used to process the TRB sequences. A clone was defined as each unique CDR3 nucleotide sequence, and only productive sequences supported by at least two reads were kept. Shannon diversity, evenness, clonality (one minus evenness), and alpha-parameterized diversity profiles from alpha 0 to 5 were included as repertoire metrics. The IGoR algorithm was used to calculate generation probabilities of clones in the paired pre- and post-chemotherapy samples. The public reads were quality trimmed at Q25 with fastp and then assembled into clones with MiXCR by TCRdb, keeping productive beta chains. Each record represents a unique CDR3 protein, reported with the most common genes and DNA among its rows. The V and J calls come from TCRdb's annotation, not from the publication. The sample table holds 500 to 750 distinct CDR3 sequences, of which about 50% were seen once. The ten largest clones add up to 29% of the sample.

TCR beta rearrangements were amplified from genomic DNA isolated from peripheral blood, not from sorted cells or RNA. The clonotype originates from a human donor in good health. Sequencing was performed on blood.

The CDR3 amino acid sequence is: CASTRQPISGNTIYF. The DNA is TGTGCCAGCACGCGACAGCCAATCTCTGGAAACACCATATATTTT. The chain was built from TRBV2 and TRBJ1-3; TRBD1 is a weak D gene call, 5 bases matching. The CDR3 spans 15 residues, from the cysteine through the phenylalanine. Only CDR3 DNA remains: 45 bases, in frame from the first base. Between the V and J ends, shortened by 7 bases and 0 bases respectively, the junction contains 13 bases. CDR1 and CDR2, looked up from the germline V gene, are SNHLY and FYNNEI.